Listed below are T cell receptor beta chains from one sample, sequenced in a study of cytomegalovirus exposure and HLA in healthy donors. TCRdb keeps only in-frame clones here, not all; method: immunoSEQ multiplex PCR. Of over 150,000 clones listed, around 88% are singletons. What was sequenced was PBMCs. The source is a woman aged 18-29 years in good health and CMV-seronegative. The CDR3 runs from the conserved cysteine through the conserved F or W. The D gene is left open where the match is weak.

v_call: TRBV11-3; j_call: TRBJ2-1; d_call: TRBD1; cdr3_nt: TGTGCCAGCAGCTCGAGGACAGGGACATCGTATGAGCAGTTCTTC; cdr3_aa: CASSSRTGTSYEQFF
v_call: TRBV7-8; j_call: TRBJ1-3; d_call: TRBD1; cdr3_nt: TGTGCCAGCAGCTTAGTCTCCAGGGACAGAACTGGAAACACCATATATTTT; cdr3_aa: CASSLVSRDRTGNTIYF
v_call: TRBV2; j_call: TRBJ2-1; d_call: -; cdr3_nt: TGTGCCAGCAGTGAAGCCTACGGTAGCTGGAATGAGCAGTTCTTC; cdr3_aa: CASSEAYGSWNEQFF
v_call: TRBV7-8; j_call: TRBJ1-1; d_call: -; cdr3_nt: TGTGCCAGCAGCTTGGTTCAATCGAGGACTGAAGCTTTCTTT; cdr3_aa: CASSLVQSRTEAFF
v_call: TRBV30; j_call: TRBJ1-1; d_call: -; cdr3_nt: TGTGCCTGGAGGAGACTACGGCCTGAAGCTTTCTTT; cdr3_aa: CAWRRLRPEAFF
v_call: TRBV4-3; j_call: TRBJ2-3; d_call: TRBD2; cdr3_nt: TGCGCCAGCAGCCCCCAGACTAGCGGGAGGGCAGATACGCAGTATTTT; cdr3_aa: CASSPQTSGRADTQYF
v_call: TRBV7-3; j_call: TRBJ1-6; d_call: TRBD1; cdr3_nt: TGTGCCAGCAGCCCCCAAGGGACAGAAGGATCACCCCTCCACTTT; cdr3_aa: CASSPQGTEGSPLHF
v_call: TRBV5-6; j_call: TRBJ1-2; d_call: -; cdr3_nt: TGTGCCAGCAGCTTGTCTTATGGAGTCATCCAACTTTCCTATGGCTACACCTTC; cdr3_aa: CASSLSYGVIQLSYGYTF
v_call: TRBV18; j_call: TRBJ2-6; d_call: TRBD1; cdr3_nt: TGTGCCAGCTCACCAGGGACAGGGGTTGGGGCCAACGTCCTGACTTTC; cdr3_aa: CASSPGTGVGANVLTF
v_call: TRBV5-4; j_call: TRBJ1-1; d_call: TRBD1; cdr3_nt: TGTGCCAGCAGCTTGTCCTGGGACAGGGTGCCCCTCATGAACACTGAAGCTTTCTTT; cdr3_aa: CASSLSWDRVPLMNTEAFF
v_call: TRBV29-1; j_call: TRBJ2-3; d_call: -; cdr3_nt: TGCAGCGTTGATTACGGAGCAGATACGCAGTATTTT; cdr3_aa: CSVDYGADTQYF